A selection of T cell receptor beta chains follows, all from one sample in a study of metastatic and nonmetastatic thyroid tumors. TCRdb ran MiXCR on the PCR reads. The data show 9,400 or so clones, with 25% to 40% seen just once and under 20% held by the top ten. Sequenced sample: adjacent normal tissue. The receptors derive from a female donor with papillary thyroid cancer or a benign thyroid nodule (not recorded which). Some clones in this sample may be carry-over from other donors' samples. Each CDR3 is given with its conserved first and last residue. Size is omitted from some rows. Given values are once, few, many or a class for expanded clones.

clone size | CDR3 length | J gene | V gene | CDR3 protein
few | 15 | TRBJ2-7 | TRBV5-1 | CASSVDRGRTYEQYF
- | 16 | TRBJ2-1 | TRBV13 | CASSLGTSGTYNEQFF
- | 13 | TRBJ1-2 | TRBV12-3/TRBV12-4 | CASSSTGGNGYTF
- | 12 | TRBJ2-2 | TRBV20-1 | CSAKQGAGELFF
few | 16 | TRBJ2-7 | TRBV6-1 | CASSQGRGRPSYEQYF
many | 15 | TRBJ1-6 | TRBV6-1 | CASSDTQGRNSPLHF
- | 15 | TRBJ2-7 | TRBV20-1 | CSSIDEEGSTYEQYF
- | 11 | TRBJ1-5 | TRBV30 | CAWSYSGPQHF
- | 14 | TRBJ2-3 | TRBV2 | CASRGDLVADTQYF
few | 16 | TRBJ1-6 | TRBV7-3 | CASSFLNGQGGSPLHF
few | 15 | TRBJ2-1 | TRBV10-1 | CASRQTGAIYNEQFF
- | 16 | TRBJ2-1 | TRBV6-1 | CASSERLAGGVNEQFF
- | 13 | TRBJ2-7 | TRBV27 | CASIYGQVYDQYF
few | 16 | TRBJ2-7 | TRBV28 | CASRRGRLAGWYEQYF
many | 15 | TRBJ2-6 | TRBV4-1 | CASSQDPSGANVLTF
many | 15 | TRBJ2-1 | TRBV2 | CASRVAGAGGHEQFF
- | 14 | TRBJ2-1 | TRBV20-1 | CSARDSLSGHEQFF
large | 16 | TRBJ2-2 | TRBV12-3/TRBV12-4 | CASSLKRAINTGELFF
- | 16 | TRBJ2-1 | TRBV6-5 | CASSYREWSTYNEQFF
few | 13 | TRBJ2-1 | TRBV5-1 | CASSLDWGAEQFF
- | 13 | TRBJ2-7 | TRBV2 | CASSGTKTYEQYF
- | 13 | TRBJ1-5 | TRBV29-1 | CSVEEGVGQPQHF
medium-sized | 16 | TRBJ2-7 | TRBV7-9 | CASSSPGAGGSYEQYF
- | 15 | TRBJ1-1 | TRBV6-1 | CASSEAKLGRESAFF
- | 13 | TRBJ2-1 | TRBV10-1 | CASSRDRSGEQFF
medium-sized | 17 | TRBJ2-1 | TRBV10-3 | CAISEPSGRASYNEQFF
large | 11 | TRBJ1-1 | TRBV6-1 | CASRMNTEAFF
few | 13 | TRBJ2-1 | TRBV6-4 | CAGREQDYNEQFF
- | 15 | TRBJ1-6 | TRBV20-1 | CSASTGTGMNSPLHF